The T cell receptor (beta chain) under discussion was sequenced for a study of shared clonotypes between healthy human individuals. CD8 cells classed as naive were CD45RO-negative and positively selected for CCR7, excluding terminally differentiated effector memory CD45RA+ cells. Losses at the gene ends were 4 bases for V and 3 bases for J; bases not matched to a gene: 6. Per germline, CDR1 SEHNR and CDR2 FQNEAQ (reference sequence). The CDR3 sequence is 14 residues long. Study-level results: When naive CD4 clonotypes were compared across a few donors, about 4.9% were shared.

About this clone: Its antigen is still unknown.

Some clones are missing from TCRdb's copy, which holds only in-frame ones; the method was immunoSEQ multiplex PCR. Altogether about 2 million clones are present, about 94% being singletons, with the ten largest covering 0.85% to 1.3%. The sequence came from a man aged 18 to 30 in good health. Sequencing used naive CD8+ T cells sorted from blood. J is TRBJ2-7 and V is TRBV7-9; 7 positions agree with TRBD1. CDR3 DNA: TGTGCCAGCAGCTACGGACAGGAGGTCTACGAGCAGTACTTC. As protein: CASSYGQEVYEQYF.